Described below is a single T cell receptor (beta chain) sequence and its context. The length of the CDR3 is 14 residues. CDR1 and CDR2 from the germline V gene are KGHSH and LQKENI. After removal of 7 bases from V and 9 bases from J, the junction contained 8 bases not matched to a gene. As originally analysed: Estimation of nucleated cell counts relied on the amplification of reference gene primers. Profiled with immunoSEQ multiplex PCR; TCRdb holds only in-frame clones, not every one. V, J and clone size are taken as reported in that table, and D and trimming were inferred from the DNA itself. The top ten hold 1.5% to 2% of the sample, which has about 200,000 clones, more than 75% seen once. This sample stems from a study of blood T cell repertoires in COVID-19. In the study overall: From the United States, Italy and Spain came samples of acute and convalescent COVID-19. PBMCs, B-cell-depleted T cells, or T cells were the source of the cDNA or gDNA that made up the material.

The TCR originated in a man aged 40-50 years with active or convalescent COVID-19. Input material: peripheral blood. The chain employs TRBV18 and TRBJ2-1; 11 bases align to TRBD1. The CDR3 DNA reads as TGTGCCAGCTGGCCGGGACAGGGGGAGGGTGAGCAGTTCTTC. This gives the protein CASWPGQGEGEQFF.